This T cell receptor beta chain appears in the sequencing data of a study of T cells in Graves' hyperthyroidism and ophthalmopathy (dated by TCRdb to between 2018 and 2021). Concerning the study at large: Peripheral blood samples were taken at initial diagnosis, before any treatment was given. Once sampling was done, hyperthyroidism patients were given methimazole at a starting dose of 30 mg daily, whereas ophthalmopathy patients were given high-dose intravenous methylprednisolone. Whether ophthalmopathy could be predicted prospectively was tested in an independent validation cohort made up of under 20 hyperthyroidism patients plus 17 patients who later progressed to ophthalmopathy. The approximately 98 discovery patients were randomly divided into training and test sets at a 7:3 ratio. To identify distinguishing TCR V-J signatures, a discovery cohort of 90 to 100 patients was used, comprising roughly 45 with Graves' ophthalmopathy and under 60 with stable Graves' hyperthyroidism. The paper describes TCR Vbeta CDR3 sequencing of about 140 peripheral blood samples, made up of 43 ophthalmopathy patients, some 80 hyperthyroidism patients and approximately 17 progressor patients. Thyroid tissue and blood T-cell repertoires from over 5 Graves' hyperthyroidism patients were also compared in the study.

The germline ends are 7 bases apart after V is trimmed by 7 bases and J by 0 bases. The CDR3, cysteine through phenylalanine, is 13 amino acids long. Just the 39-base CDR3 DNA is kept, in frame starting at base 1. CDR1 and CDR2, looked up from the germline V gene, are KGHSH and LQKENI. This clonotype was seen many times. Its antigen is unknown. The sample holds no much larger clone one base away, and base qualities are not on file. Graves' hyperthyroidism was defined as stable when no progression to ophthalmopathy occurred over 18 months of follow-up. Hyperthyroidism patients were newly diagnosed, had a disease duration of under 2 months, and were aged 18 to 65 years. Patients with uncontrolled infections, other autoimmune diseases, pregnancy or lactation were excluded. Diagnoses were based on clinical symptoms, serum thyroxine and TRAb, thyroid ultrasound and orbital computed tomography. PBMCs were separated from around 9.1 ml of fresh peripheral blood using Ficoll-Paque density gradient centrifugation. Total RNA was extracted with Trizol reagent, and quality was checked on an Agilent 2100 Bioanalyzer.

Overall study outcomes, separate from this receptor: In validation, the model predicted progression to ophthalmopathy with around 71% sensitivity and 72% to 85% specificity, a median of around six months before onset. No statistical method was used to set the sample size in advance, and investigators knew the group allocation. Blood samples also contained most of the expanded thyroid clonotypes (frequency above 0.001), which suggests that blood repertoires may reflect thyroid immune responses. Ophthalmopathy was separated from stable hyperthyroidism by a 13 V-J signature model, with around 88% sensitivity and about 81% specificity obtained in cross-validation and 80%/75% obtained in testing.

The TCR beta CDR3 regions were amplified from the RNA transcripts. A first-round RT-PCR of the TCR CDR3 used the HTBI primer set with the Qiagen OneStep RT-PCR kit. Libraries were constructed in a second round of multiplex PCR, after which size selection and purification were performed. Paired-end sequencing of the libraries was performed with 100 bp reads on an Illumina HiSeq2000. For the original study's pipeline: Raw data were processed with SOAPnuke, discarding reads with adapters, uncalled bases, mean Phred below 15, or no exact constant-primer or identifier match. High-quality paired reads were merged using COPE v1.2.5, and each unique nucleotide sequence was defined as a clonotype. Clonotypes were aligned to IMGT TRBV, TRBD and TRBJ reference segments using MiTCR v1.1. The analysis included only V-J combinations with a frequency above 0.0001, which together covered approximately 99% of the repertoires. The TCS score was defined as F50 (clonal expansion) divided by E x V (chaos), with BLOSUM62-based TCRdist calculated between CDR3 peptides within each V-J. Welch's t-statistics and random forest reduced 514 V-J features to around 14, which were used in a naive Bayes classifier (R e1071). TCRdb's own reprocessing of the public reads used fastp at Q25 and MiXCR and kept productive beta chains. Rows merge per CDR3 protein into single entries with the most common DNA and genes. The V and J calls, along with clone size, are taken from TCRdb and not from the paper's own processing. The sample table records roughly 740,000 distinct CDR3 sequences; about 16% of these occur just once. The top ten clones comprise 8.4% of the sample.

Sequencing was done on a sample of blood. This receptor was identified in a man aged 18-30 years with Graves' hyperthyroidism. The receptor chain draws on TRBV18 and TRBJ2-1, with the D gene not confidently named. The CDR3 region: CASCASSYNEQFF. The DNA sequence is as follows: TGTGCCAGCTGCGCGAGCTCCTACAATGAGCAGTTCTTC.